The 24 T cell receptor beta chains below were found in one sample sequenced in a study of blood T cells in healthy people across ages. Together with a sample-barcoded 5' primer, a J-beta primer mix was included in a second PCR lasting 7 to 11 cycles. TCRdb redid the calling of the 5' RACE reads with MiXCR, one entry per CDR3 protein. The sample lists around 820,000 distinct CDR3 sequences, roughly 25% seen once, with roughly 3.5% in the top ten. This sample was shared with a second study, whose subject was T cells of mothers and their children.

Material for sequencing was blood. The receptors shown here come from a boy aged 10-17 years in good health.

This clonotype turned up a few times. The chain uses TRBV4-2 and TRBJ2-4; 10 nucleotides match TRBD2. This CDR3 contains 21 residues. Trimming cost V 4 bases and J 0 bases; bases outside gene matches: 18. Germline V gives CDR1 LGHNA, CDR2 YNFKEQ. The CDR3 sequence: CASSPDKGLAGVTIAKNIQYF. For the CDR3, the DNA is TGTGCCAGCAGCCCGGACAAGGGGCTAGCGGGAGTTACCATAGCCAAAAACATTCAGTACTTC.

V is TRBV20-1 and J is TRBJ2-7, with a tentative D call TRBD2 (6 bases). Germline V gene sequence: CDR1 DFQATT, CDR2 SNEGSKA (reference sequence). Trimming left V 0 bases short and J 4 bases short, with 16 bases between. CDR3 length equals 15 residues. CDR3 sequence (DNA): TGCAGTGCTAGAGATCGTGAGGGACTTCAATACGAGCAGTACTTC. It translates to CSARDREGLQYEQYF.

V is TRBV4-1 and J is TRBJ2-5, with unresolved D. With the DNA end fitting TRBJ2-7 better, the J assignment may be wrong. CDR1 and CDR2 from the germline V gene are MGHRA and YSYEKL. This CDR3 is built from 15 residues. CDR3 sequence reads: CASSDRAAQTYEQYF. DNA of the CDR3: TGCGCCAGCAGCGACCGGGCCGCCCAGACCTACGAGCAGTACTTC.

This clonotype appeared a few times. The gene calls are TRBV6-5 and TRBJ1-6, with TRBD1 matching 9 bases. With V trimmed by 1 base and J by 9 bases, 7 bases remained unmatched. CDR1 and CDR2 (germline): MNHEY, SVGAGI. The CDR3 sequence is 16 residues long. CDR3 loop: CASSYFRTGASSPLHF. The CDR3 nucleotides are TGTGCCAGCAGTTACTTCCGGACAGGGGCGTCTTCACCCCTCCACTTT.

The chain combines TRBV12-3 or TRBV12-4 with TRBJ2-5; D is perhaps TRBD2 (5 bases). The germline V and J ends were trimmed by 11 bases and 1 base, with 11 bases remaining between them. The CDR3 length is 12 residues. CDR3 amino acids: CASRGSQETQYF. The CDR3 DNA sequence: TGTGCCTCTCGGGGTAGCCAAGAGACCCAGTACTTC.

This sequence joins TRBV9 and TRBJ1-6; a weak D match, TRBD1 (5 bases). Deletions cut 0 bases from V and 7 bases from J, with 8 bases between. This CDR3 is built from 14 residues. Germline CDR1 is SGDLS and CDR2 is YYNGEE. The CDR3 loop is CASSVGRENSPLHF. The CDR3 coding sequence is TGTGCCAGCAGCGTAGGCAGGGAAAATTCACCCCTCCACTTT.

V usage is TRBV5-1 and J usage is TRBJ1-1; weak D call: TRBD1 (5 bases). There are 16 residues in the CDR3. The germline CDR1 and CDR2 sequences are SGHRS and YFSETQ. The V gene lost 0 bases and the J gene lost 0 bases, with 12 bases spanning the gap. In DNA, the CDR3 is TGCGCCAGCAGCTTGGTAGGGGAGCGGGTGAACACTGAAGCTTTCTTT. Its protein product is CASSLVGERVNTEAFF.

This clonotype has more than one count but fewer than ten. The V call is TRBV7-9, the J call TRBJ1-1; D not certain. The CDR3 is 14 amino acids. Germline V CDR1 and CDR2: SEHNR, FQNEAQ (reference sequence). The V end was cut by 5 bases, the J end by 1 base, with 11 bases between. For the CDR3, the DNA is TGTGCCAGCAGCCTAACATCGACGAACACTGAAGCTTTCTTT. It is translated as CASSLTSTNTEAFF.

The sample holds a few counts of this clonotype. This chain joins TRBV7-9 and TRBJ1-1; the D gene is possibly TRBD1 (6 bases). CDR3 length equals 13 residues. Germline CDR1 and CDR2: SEHNR and FQNEAQ (reference sequence). The V and J ends lost 8 bases and 7 bases respectively, with 17 bases between them. CDR3 residues: CASGSGGGNEAFF. CDR3 in DNA: TGTGCCAGCGGATCTGGAGGGGGTAATGAAGCTTTCTTT. The whole variable domain, filled in from reference TRBV7-9 and TRBJ1-1, reads DTGVSQNPRHKITKRGQNVTFRCDPISEHNRLYWYRQTLGQGPEFLTYFQNEAQLEKSRLLSDRFSAERPKGSFSTLEIQRTEQGDSAMYLCASGSGGGNEAFFGQGTRLTVV.

This clonotype was detected a few times. The chain couples TRBV2 to TRBJ2-7; 7 bases line up with TRBD1. Germline assignment: CDR1 SNHLY and CDR2 FYNNEI. V shed 6 bases and J 2 bases; nucleotides not matched to a gene: 4. The CDR3 totals 13 residues. The CDR3: CASRDRLPYEQYF. The CDR3 DNA is TGTGCCAGCAGGGACAGGCTCCCCTACGAGCAGTACTTC.

This chain joins TRBV10-3 and TRBJ2-7; 10 bases line up with TRBD1. The J segment lost 4 bases and the V segment lost 2 bases, leaving 5 bases of the junction unmatched. Germline-derived CDR1 and CDR2 are ENHRY and SYGVKD. The CDR3 covers 15 residues. The CDR3 DNA follows: TGTGCCATCAGTGAGCTTGGACAGGGGGAATACGAGCAGTACTTC. Residues: CAISELGQGEYEQYF.

This clonotype has only a few counts. The chain uses TRBV2 and TRBJ1-4; 8 bases are a match to TRBD1. CDR1 SNHLY and CDR2 FYNNEI come from the germline V gene. Germline trimming cut 3 bases from V and 8 bases from J; bases unmatched to any gene: 8. This CDR3 contains 15 residues. This chain's CDR3 is CASSDPGQVWEKLFF. The CDR3 region has the DNA TGTGCCAGCAGTGACCCGGGACAGGTTTGGGAAAAACTGTTTTTT.

The table lists this clonotype with a few counts. The V and J genes are TRBV20-1 and TRBJ2-5; 10 bases agree with TRBD2. The tail of the sequence fits TRBJ2-7 better, so the J call may be wrong. Germline assignment: CDR1 DFQATT and CDR2 SNEGSKA (reference sequence). The CDR3 sequence is 14 residues long. Here the CDR3 DNA reads TGCAGTGCTAGAGGCAGCGGGGGGGCCTACGAGCAGTACTTC. Translation gives CSARGSGGAYEQYF.

This clonotype was detected a few times. The V call is TRBV10-3, the J call TRBJ2-1; D may match TRBD1 or TRBD2 (5 bases each). The J call may be faulty, since TRBJ2-5 better matches the DNA end. The germline V gene encodes CDR1 ENHRY and CDR2 SYGVKD. The CDR3 runs to 12 residues. DNA for the CDR3: TGTGCCATCGGGACCGGAAGGGAGACCCAGTACTTC. This gives the protein CAIGTGRETQYF.

The table lists this clonotype with a few counts. V gene TRBV6-5 combines with J gene TRBJ1-1; a possible D gene is TRBD1 (6 bases). The CDR3 sequence is 16 residues long. V was pared by 2 bases and J by 6 bases, with 19 bases between. The germline V gene encodes CDR1 MNHEY and CDR2 SVGAGI. The chain's CDR3 is CASSYMAGGAVSEAFF. For the CDR3, the DNA is TGTGCCAGCAGTTACATGGCCGGGGGCGCAGTGTCTGAAGCTTTCTTT.

The table lists this clonotype with a few counts. The chain has TRBV29-1 and TRBJ1-2; D gene unclear. Germline CDR1 SQVTM, CDR2 ANQGSEA. The CDR3 contains 15 residues. V lost 4 bases to trimming and J lost 0 bases, with 15 bases between them. The CDR3 loop reads CSVALGPTTNYGYTF. The CDR3 DNA reads TGCAGCGTTGCTTTGGGTCCGACGACTAACTATGGCTACACCTTC.

The V gene is TRBV20-1, the J gene TRBJ1-5, with D possibly matching TRBD1 (5 bases). V lost 1 base and J lost 0, with 13 bases in between. There are 16 residues in the CDR3. Per the germline V gene, CDR1 is DFQATT and CDR2 is SNEGSKA (reference sequence). CDR3 amino acids: CSARVAGTSSNQPQHF. The CDR3 region has the DNA TGCAGTGCTAGAGTGGCAGGGACTTCTAGCAATCAGCCCCAGCATTTT.

This clonotype turned up a few times. A junction boundary mismatches the germline segment, possibly from a read error. This chain joins TRBV4-3 and TRBJ2-7, with D unclear. In germline, CDR1 is LGHNA, CDR2 YSLEER. There are 15 residues in the CDR3. The DNA for the CDR3 is TGCGCCAGCAGCCAAGTCAAATCAGCCTTGTACGGGCAGTACTTC. Translating gives CASSQVKSALYGQYF.

CDR3 nucleotide sequence: TGTGCCATCAGTGAGCTCGAACAGGGGGCTAGTGAAAAACTGTTTTTT. It is translated as CAISELEQGASEKLFF. This chain joins TRBV10-3 and TRBJ1-4; 9 bases are a match to TRBD1. V lost 2 bases to trimming and J lost 7 bases; unmatched junction nucleotides: 8. In germline, CDR1 is ENHRY, CDR2 SYGVKD. The CDR3 is made up of 16 amino acids.

This chain connects TRBV28 to TRBJ2-4; 10 nucleotides agree with TRBD1. The germline gives CDR1 MDHEN, CDR2 SYDVKM. V lost 5 bases, J lost 7 bases, and 8 bases stayed unmatched. This CDR3 has 15 amino acids. This CDR3 reads CASSTDRGPVNIQYF. In DNA, the CDR3 is TGTGCCAGCAGTACAGACAGGGGGCCGGTGAACATTCAGTACTTC.

The J gene is TRBJ2-7, the V gene TRBV20-1; no firm D call. The germline V gene encodes CDR1 DFQATT and CDR2 SNEGSKA (reference sequence). The CDR3 is 13 residues long. Trimming shortened V by 7 bases and J by 1 base, and 14 bases separated the two germline ends. DNA for the CDR3: TGCAGTGTTACAAGTGTTTGGTCCTACGAGCAGTACTTC. Translated, it gives CSVTSVWSYEQYF.

Of note for this clonotype: The junction departs from the called germline gene at one end, perhaps through a read error. The chain links TRBV7-2 to TRBJ2-3; the D is unclear. There are 14 residues in the CDR3. The germline gives CDR1 SGHTA, CDR2 FQGNSA. CDR3: CASRLGQPTDTQYF. The CDR3 DNA reads TGTGCCAGCAGGTTAGGTCAGCCCACAGATACGCAGTATTTT.

The chain joins TRBV20-1 to TRBJ2-7; TRBD2 agrees at 15 bases. V lost 1 base to trimming and J lost 4 bases; unmatched junction nucleotides: 5. This CDR3 contains 16 residues. Germline lookup yields CDR1 DFQATT and CDR2 SNEGSKA (reference sequence). The CDR3 loop is CSARGTSGGDLYEQYF. As DNA, the CDR3 is TGCAGTGCTAGAGGGACTAGCGGGGGGGATTTATACGAGCAGTACTTC.

J is TRBJ2-6 and V is TRBV6-5; 8 positions agree with TRBD1. CDR1 is MNHEY, CDR2 SVGAGI, per germline. Unmatched junction bases numbered 1, after V lost 7 bases and J lost 2 bases. The CDR3 runs to 14 residues. The CDR3: CASTGGAGANVLTF. The DNA for the CDR3 is TGTGCCAGCACAGGGGGCGCTGGGGCCAACGTCCTGACTTTC.